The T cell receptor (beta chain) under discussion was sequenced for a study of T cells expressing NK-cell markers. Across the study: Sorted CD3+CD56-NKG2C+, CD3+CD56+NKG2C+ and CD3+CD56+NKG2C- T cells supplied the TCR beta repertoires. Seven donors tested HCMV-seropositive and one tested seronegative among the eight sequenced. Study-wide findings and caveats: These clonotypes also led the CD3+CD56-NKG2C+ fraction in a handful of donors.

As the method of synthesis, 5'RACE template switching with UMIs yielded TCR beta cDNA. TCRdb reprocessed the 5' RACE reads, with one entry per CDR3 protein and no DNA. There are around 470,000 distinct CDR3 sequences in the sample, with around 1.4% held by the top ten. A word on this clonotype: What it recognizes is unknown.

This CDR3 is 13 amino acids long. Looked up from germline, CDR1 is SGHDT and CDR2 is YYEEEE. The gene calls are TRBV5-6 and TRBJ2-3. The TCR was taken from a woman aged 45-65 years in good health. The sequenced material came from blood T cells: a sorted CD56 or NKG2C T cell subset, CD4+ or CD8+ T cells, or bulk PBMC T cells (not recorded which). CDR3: CASSLDRRDTQYF.